This record concerns one T cell receptor beta chain sequence. Its target is not known. This CDR3 spans 15 amino acids. Between the trimmed V and J ends, which lost 7 bases and 5 bases, there was a span of 20 bases. CDR1 and CDR2 from the germline V gene are LNHDA and SQIVND (reference sequence). The data originate from a study of molecular identifiers for immune sequencing clone quantification. Study-wide points: Underestimated sizes of highly expanded clones could result from identical TCR molecules that share a barcode.

TCRdb itself ran the PCR reads through MiXCR, one entry per CDR3 protein. The sample has about half a million distinct CDR3 sequences; around 25% are singletons. The TCR sequence derives from a human donor in good health. Some libraries in this study had Jurkat cell RNA spiked in. The V call is TRBV19, the J call TRBJ1-1; maybe TRBD1 (6 bases). The source material was naive CD8+ T cells from blood, with Jurkat cell RNA spiked in. Regarding subset: FACS-sorted CD8+CD4-CCR7+CD45RA+ naive T cells. The CDR3 protein is CASTPPQGMLTEAFF. The CDR3 DNA reads TGTGCCAGTACCCCGCCCCAGGGGATGTTAACTGAAGCTTTCTTT.